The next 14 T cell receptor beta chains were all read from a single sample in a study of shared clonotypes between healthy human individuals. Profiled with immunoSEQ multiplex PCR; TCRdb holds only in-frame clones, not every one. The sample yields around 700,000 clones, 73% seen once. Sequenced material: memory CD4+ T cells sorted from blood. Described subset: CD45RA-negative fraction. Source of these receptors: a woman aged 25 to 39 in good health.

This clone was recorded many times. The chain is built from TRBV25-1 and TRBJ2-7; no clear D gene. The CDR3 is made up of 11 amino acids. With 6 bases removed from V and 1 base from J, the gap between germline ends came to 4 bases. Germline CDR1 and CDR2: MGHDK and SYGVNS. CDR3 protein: CASSRSYEQYF. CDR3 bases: TGTGCCAGCAGCCGGTCCTACGAGCAGTACTTC.

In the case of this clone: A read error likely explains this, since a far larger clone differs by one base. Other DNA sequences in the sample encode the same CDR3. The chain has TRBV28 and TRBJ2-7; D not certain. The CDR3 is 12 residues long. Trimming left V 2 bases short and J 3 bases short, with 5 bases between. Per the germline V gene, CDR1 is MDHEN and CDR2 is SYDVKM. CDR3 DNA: TGTGCCAGCAGTTTAGGGAACTACGAGCAGTACTTC. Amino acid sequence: CASSLGNYEQYF.

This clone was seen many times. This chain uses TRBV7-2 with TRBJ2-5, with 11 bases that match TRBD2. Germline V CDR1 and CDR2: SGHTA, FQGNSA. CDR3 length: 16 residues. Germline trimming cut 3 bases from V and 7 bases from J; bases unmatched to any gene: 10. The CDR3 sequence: CASSLRTSGHGGTQYF. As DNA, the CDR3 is TGTGCCAGCAGCTTGAGGACTAGCGGGCATGGCGGGACCCAGTACTTC. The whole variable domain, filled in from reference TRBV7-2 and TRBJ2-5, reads GAGVSQSPSNKVTEKGKDVELRCDPISGHTALYWYRQSLGQGLEFLIYFQGNSAPDKSGLPSDRFSAERTGGSVSTLTIQRTQQEDSAVYLCASSLRTSGHGGTQYFGPGTRLLVL.

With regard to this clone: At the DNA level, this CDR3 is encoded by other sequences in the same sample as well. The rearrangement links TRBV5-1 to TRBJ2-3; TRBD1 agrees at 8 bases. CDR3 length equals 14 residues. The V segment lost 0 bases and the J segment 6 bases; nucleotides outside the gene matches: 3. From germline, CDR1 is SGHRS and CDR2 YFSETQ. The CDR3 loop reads CASSLGQGLDTQYF. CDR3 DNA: TGCGCCAGCAGCTTGGGACAGGGGTTGGATACGCAGTATTTT.

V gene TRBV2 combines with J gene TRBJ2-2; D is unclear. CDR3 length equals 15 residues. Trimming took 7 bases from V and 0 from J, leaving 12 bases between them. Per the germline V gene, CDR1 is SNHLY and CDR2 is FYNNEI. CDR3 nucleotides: TGTGCCAGCAAATCGCAATTAGCGAACACCGGGGAGCTGTTTTTT. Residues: CASKSQLANTGELFF. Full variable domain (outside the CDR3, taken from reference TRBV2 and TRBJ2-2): EPEVTQTPSHQVTQMGQEVILRCVPISNHLYFYWYRQILGQKVEFLVSFYNNEISEKSEIFDDQFSVERPDGSNFTLKIRSTKLEDSAMYFCASKSQLANTGELFFGEGSRLTVL.

CDR3 amino acids: CASSAESGTGGFRPQHF. The CDR3 nucleotides read TGTGCCAGCAGCGCCGAATCGGGGACAGGGGGCTTTCGGCCCCAGCATTTT. This chain connects TRBV7-9 to TRBJ1-5; 12 bases map to TRBD1. The CDR3 is 17 residues long. V trimming: 5 bases; J trimming: 9 bases; junction bases outside the gene matches: 14. Germline CDR1 and CDR2: SEHNR and FQNEAQ (reference sequence).

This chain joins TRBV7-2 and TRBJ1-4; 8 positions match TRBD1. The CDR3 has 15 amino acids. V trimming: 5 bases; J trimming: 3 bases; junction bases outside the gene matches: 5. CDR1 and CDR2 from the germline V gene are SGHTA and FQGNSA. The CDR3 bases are TGTGCCAGCAGCCCCCAGGGGGCTTCTAATGAAAAACTGTTTTTT. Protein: CASSPQGASNEKLFF.

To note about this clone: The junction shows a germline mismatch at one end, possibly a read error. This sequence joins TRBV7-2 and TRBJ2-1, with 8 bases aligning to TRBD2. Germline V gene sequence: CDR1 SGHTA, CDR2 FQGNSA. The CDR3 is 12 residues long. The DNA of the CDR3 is TGTGCCAGCAGCTACTGGGGGACTAGAACAGTCTTC. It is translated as CASSYWGTRTVF.

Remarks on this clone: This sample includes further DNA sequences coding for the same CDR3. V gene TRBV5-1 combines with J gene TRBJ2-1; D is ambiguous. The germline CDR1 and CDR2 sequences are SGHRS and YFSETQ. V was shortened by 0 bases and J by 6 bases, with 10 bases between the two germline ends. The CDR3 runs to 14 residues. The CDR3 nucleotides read TGCGCCAGCAGCTTGGTGTTGGCCGGCAATGAGCAGTTCTTC. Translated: CASSLVLAGNEQFF.

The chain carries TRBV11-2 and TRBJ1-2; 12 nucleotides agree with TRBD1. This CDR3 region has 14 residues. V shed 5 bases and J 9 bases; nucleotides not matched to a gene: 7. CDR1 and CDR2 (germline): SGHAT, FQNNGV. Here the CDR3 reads CASSRGTGGLSYTF. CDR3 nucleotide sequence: TGTGCCAGCAGCCGCGGGACAGGGGGCCTTAGCTACACCTTC.

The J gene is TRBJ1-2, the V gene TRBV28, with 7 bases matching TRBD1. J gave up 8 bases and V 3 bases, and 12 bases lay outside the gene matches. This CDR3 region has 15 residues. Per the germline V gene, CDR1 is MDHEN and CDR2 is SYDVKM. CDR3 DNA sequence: TGTGCCAGCAGTTTCTTAATCCCCGACAGGGTGGGCTACACCTTC. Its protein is CASSFLIPDRVGYTF.

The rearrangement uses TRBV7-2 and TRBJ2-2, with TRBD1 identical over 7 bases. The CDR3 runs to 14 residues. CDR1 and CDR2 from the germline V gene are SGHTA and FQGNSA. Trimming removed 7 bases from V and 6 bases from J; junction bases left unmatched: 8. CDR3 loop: CASKRQGWAGELFF. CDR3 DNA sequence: TGTGCCAGCAAAAGACAGGGATGGGCCGGGGAGCTGTTTTTT. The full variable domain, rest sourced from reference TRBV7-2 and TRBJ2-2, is GAGVSQSPSNKVTEKGKDVELRCDPISGHTALYWYRQSLGQGLEFLIYFQGNSAPDKSGLPSDRFSAERTGGSVSTLTIQRTQQEDSAVYLCASKRQGWAGELFFGEGSRLTVL.

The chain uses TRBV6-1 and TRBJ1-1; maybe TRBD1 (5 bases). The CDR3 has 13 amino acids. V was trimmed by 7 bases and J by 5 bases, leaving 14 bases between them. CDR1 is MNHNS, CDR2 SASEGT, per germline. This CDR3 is CASIRVWGTEAFF. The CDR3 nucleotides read TGTGCCAGCATCAGGGTCTGGGGTACTGAAGCTTTCTTT.

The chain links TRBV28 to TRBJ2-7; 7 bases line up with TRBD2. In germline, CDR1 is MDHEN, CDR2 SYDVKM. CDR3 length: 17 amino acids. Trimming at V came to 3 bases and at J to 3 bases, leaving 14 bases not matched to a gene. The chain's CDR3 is CASSLGGDPARLYEQYF. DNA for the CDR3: TGTGCCAGCAGTTTGGGGGGGGACCCGGCCAGACTCTACGAGCAGTACTTC.